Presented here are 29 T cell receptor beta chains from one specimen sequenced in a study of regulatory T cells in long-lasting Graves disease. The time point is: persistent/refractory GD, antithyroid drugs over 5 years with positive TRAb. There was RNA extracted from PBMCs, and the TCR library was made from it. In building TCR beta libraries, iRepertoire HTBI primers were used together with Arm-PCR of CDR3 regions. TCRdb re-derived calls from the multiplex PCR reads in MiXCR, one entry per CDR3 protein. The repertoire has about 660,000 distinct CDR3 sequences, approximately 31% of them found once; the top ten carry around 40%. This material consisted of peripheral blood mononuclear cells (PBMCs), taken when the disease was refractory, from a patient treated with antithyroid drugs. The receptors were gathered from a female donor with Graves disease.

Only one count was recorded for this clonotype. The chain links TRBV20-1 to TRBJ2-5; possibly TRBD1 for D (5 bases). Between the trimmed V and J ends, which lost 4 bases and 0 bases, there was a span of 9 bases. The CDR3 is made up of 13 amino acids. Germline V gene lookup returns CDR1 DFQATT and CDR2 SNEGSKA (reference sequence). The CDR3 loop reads CSATTENQETQYF. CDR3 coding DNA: TGCAGTGCTACGACAGAGAACCAAGAGACCCAGTACTTC.

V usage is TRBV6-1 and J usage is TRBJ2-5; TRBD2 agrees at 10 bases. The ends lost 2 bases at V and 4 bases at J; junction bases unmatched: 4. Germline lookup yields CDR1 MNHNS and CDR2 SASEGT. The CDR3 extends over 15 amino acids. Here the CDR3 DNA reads TGTGCCAGCAGTGAAACTAGCGGGGCTATAGAGACCCAGTACTTC. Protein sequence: CASSETSGAIETQYF.

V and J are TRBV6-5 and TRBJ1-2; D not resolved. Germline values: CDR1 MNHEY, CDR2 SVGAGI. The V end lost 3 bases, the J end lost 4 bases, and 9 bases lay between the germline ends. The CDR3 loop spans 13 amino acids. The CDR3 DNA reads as TGTGCCAGCAGTTATACGTTAATCTATGGCTACACCTTC. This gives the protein CASSYTLIYGYTF.

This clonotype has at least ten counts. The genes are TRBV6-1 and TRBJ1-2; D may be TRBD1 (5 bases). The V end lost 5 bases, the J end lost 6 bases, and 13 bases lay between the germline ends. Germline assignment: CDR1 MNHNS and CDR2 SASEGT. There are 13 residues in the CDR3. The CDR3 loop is CASSMTKGDGYTF. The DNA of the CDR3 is TGTGCCAGCAGTATGACAAAAGGGGATGGCTACACCTTC.

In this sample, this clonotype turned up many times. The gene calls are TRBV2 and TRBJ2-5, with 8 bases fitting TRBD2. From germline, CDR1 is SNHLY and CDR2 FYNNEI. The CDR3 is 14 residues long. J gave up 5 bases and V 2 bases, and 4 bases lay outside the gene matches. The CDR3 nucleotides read TGTGCCAGCAGTGAAACGGGAGGGCCGGAGACCCAGTACTTC. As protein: CASSETGGPETQYF.

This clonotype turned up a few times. CDR3 in DNA: TGTGCCAGCAGCCGGTCCAGGACCTCCTACGAGCAGTACTTC. This sequence encodes CASSRSRTSYEQYF. The chain links TRBV16 to TRBJ2-7; D call uncertain. Germline V CDR1 and CDR2: KGHSY, FQNENV. V was pared by 4 bases and J by 0 bases, with 10 bases between. The CDR3 runs to 14 residues.

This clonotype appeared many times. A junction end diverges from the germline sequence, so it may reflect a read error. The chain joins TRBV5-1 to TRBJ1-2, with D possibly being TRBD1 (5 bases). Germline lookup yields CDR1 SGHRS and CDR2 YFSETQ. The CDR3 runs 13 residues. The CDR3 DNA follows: TGTGCCAGCAGTTTAGAAGGGGACTATGGCTACACCTTC. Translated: CASSLEGDYGYTF.

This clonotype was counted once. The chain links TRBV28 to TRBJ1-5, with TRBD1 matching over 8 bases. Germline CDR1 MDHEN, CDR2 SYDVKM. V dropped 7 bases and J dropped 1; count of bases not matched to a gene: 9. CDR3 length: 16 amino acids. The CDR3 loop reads CASKPDRGKSNQPQHF. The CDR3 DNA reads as TGTGCCAGCAAACCCGACAGGGGCAAAAGCAATCAGCCCCAGCATTTT. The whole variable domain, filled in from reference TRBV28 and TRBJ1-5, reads DVKVTQSSRYLVKRTGEKVFLECVQDMDHENMFWYRQDPGLGLRLIYFSYDVKMKEKGDIPEGYSVSREKKERFSLILESASTNQTSMYLCASKPDRGKSNQPQHFGDGTRLSIL.

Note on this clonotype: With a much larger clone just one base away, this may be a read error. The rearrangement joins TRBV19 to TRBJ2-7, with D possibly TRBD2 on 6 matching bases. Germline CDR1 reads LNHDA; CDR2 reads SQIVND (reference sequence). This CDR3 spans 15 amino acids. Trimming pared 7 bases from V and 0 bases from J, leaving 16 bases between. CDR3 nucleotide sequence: TGTGCCAGTAATATGGCGGGGATATCCTCCTACGAGCAGTACTTC. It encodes CASNMAGISSYEQYF.

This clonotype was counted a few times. CDR3 DNA sequence: TGTGCCAGCAGAAGGGGGGACAGGGGTGGCTTTCAGCCCCAGCATTTT. Its translation is CASRRGDRGGFQPQHF. The chain joins TRBV6-2 or TRBV6-3 to TRBJ1-5; 10 positions match TRBD1. Germline V lookup: CDR1 MNHEY, CDR2 SVGEGT. J lost 6 bases, V lost 6 bases, and 11 bases had no gene match. This CDR3 region has 16 residues.

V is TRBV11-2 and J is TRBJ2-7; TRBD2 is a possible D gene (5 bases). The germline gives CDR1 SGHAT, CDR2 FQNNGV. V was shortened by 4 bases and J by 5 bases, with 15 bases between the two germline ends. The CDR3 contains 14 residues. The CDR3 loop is CASSSRSPTNEQYF. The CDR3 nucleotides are TGTGCCAGCAGCTCCCGGAGCCCGACTAACGAGCAGTACTTC.

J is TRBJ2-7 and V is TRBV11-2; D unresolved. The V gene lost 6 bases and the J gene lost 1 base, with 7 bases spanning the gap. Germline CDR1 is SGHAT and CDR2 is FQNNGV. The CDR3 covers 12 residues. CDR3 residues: CASSSASYEQYF. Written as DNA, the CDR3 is TGTGCCAGCAGTTCGGCTTCCTACGAGCAGTACTTC.

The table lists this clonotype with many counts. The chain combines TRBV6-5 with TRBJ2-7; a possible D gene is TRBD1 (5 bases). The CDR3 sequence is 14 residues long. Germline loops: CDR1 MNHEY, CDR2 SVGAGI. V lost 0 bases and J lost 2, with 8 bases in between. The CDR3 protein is CASSYSTRAYEQYF. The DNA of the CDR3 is TGTGCCAGCAGTTACTCGACCAGGGCCTACGAGCAGTACTTC.

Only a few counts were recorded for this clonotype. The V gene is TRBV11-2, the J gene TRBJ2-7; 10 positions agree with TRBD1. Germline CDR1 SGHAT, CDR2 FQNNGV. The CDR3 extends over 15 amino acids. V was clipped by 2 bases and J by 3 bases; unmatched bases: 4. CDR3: CASSLFWTGGYEQYF. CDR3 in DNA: TGTGCCAGCAGCTTATTCTGGACAGGGGGCTACGAGCAGTACTTC.

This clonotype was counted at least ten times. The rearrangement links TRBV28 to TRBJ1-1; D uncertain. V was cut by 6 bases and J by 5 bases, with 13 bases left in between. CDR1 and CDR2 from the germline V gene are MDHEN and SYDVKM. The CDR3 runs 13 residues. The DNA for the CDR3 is TGTGCCAGCAGGTTGGACTTGGCGACTGAAGCTTTCTTT. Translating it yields CASRLDLATEAFF.

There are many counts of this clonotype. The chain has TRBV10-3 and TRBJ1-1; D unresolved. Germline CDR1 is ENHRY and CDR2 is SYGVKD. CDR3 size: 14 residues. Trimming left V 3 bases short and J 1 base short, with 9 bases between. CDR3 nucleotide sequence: TGTGCCATCAGTGACGGACGGACGAACACTGAAGCTTTCTTT. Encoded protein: CAISDGRTNTEAFF.

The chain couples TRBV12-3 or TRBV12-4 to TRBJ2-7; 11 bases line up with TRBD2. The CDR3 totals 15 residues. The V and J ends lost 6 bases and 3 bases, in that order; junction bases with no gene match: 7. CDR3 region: CASSQLAGVSYEQYF. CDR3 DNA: TGTGCCAGCAGCCAACTAGCGGGAGTGAGCTACGAGCAGTACTTC.

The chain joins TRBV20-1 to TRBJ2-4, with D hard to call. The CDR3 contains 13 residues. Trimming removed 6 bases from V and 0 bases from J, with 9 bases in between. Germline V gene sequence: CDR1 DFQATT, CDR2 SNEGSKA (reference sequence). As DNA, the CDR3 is TGCAGTGCGAAATTTAGAGCCAAAAACATTCAGTACTTC. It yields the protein CSAKFRAKNIQYF.

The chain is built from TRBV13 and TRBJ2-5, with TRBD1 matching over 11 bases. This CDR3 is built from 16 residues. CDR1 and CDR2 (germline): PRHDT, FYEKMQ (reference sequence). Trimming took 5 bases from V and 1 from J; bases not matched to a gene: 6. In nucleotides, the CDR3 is TGTGCCAGCAGCGCCGGGACAGGGGGTGTCCAAGAGACCCAGTACTTC. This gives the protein CASSAGTGGVQETQYF.

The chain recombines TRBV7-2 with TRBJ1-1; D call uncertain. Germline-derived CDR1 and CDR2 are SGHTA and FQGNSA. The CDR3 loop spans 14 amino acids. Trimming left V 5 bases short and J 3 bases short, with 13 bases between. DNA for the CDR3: TGTGCCAGCAGCCTCCCGGGGTTGTACACTGAAGCTTTCTTT. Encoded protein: CASSLPGLYTEAFF. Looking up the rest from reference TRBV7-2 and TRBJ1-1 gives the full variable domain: GAGVSQSPSNKVTEKGKDVELRCDPISGHTALYWYRQSLGQGLEFLIYFQGNSAPDKSGLPSDRFSAERTGGSVSTLTIQRTQQEDSAVYLCASSLPGLYTEAFFGQGTRLTVV.

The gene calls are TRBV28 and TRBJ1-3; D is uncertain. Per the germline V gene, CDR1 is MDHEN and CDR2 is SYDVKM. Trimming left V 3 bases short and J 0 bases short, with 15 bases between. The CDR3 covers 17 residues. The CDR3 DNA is TGTGCCAGCAGTTTTGGGCCTGGGAAGGTCTCTGGAAACACCATATATTTT. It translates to CASSFGPGKVSGNTIYF.

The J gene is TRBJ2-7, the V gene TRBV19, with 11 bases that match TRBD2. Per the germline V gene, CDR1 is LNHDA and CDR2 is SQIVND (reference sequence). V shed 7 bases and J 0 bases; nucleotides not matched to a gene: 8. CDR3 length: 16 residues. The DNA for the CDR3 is TGTGCCAGTATCGGCAAGGGACTAGCGGACTCCTACGAGCAGTACTTC. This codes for CASIGKGLADSYEQYF.

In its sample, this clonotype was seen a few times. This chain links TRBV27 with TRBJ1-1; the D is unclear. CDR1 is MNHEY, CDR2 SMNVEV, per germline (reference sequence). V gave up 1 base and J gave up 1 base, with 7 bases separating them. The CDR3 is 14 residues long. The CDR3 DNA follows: TGTGCCAGCAGTTTATGGTCCGGGAACACTGAAGCTTTCTTT. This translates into CASSLWSGNTEAFF.

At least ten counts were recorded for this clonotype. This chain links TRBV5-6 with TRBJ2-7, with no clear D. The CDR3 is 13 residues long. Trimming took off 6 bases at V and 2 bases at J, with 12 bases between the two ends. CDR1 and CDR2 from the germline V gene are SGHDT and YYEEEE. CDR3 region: CASIGRQTYEQYF. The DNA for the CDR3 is TGTGCCAGCATAGGACGCCAAACCTACGAGCAGTACTTC.

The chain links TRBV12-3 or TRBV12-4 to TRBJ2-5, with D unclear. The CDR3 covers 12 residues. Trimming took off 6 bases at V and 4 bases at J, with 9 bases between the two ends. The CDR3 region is CASSTVSETQYF. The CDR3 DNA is TGTGCCAGCAGCACAGTCTCAGAGACCCAGTACTTC.

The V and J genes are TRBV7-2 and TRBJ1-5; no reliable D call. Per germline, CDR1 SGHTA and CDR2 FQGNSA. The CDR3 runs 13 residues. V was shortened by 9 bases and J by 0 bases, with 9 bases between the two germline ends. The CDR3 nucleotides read TGTGCCAGTGGGAAGTATAGCAATCAGCCCCAGCATTTT. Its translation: CASGKYSNQPQHF.

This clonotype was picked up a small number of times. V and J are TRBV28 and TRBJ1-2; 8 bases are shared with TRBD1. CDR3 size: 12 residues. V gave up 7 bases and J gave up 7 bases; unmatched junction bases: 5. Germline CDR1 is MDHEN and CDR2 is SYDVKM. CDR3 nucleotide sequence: TGTGCCAGCACTGAAACAGGGGGTGGCTACACCTTC. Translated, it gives CASTETGGGYTF.

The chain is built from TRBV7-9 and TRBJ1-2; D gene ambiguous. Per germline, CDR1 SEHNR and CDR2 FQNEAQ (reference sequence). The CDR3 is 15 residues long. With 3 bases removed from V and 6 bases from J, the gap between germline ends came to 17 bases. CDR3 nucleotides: TGTGCCAGCAGCTTGGGTTCGGCCAGAAAGGATGGCTACACCTTC. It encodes CASSLGSARKDGYTF.

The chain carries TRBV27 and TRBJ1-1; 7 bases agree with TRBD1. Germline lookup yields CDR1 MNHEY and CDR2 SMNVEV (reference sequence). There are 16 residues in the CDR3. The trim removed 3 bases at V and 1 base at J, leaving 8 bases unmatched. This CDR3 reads CASSFVVPGGNTEAFF. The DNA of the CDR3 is TGTGCCAGCAGTTTTGTAGTACCAGGGGGGAACACTGAAGCTTTCTTT.